This T cell receptor beta chain was sequenced during a study of cytomegalovirus exposure and HLA in healthy donors. Everyone who donated was a healthy bone marrow donor. Vbeta (60) and Jbeta (13) primers were used in the PCR. Clones were read by immunoSEQ multiplex PCR, and TCRdb kept only the in-frame ones, dropping some. The sample gives roughly 100,000 clones, more than 9.5% of which show up once; 16% is in the top ten. This clone was detected only a few times. Its antigen is not known. Study-wide results and caveats: It emerged from a later analysis that several of the most significant clusters appeared to be linked to common viral pathogens.

Per germline, CDR1 SQVTM and CDR2 ANQGSEA. Trimming took off 6 bases at V and 0 bases at J, with 12 bases between the two ends. The CDR3 spans 13 residues. This clonotype originated in a man in his forties in good health and CMV-seropositive. Sample: PBMCs. The chain recombines TRBV29-1 with TRBJ2-7; D possibly corresponds to TRBD2 (5 bases). Written as DNA, the CDR3 is TGCAGCGTCGCTGTAGGGAGCTCCTACGAGCAGTACTTC. It translates to CSVAVGSSYEQYF.